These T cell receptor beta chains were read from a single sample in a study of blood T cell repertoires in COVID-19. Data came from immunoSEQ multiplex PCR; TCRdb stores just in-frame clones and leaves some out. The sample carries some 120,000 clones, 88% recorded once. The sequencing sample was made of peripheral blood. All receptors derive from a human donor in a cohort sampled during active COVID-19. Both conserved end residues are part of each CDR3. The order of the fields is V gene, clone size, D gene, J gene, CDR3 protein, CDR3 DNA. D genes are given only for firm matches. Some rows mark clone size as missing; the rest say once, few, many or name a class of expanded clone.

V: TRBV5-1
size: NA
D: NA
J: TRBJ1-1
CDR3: CASSLGQSYEAFF
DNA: TGCGCCAGCAGTTTAGGACAGTCGTATGAAGCTTTCTTT

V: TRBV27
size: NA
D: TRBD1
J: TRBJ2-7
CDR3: CASRSGQAREQYF
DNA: TGTGCCAGCCGTTCGGGACAGGCTAGAGAGCAGTACTTC

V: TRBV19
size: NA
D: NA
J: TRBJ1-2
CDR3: CATHSDSDLDYGYTF
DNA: TGTGCCACCCACTCTGACAGTGACCTGGACTATGGCTACACCTTC

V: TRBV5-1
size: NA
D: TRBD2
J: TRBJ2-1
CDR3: CASRDRLAGGPNEQFF
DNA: TGCGCCAGCAGGGACCGACTAGCGGGGGGGCCGAATGAGCAGTTCTTC

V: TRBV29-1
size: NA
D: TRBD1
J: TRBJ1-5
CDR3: CSVGQGGNQPQHF
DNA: TGCAGCGTTGGACAGGGGGGGAATCAGCCCCAGCATTTT

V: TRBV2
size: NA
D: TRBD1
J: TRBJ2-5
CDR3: CATFGDRQETQYF
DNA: TGTGCCACCTTTGGGGACAGACAAGAGACCCAGTACTTC

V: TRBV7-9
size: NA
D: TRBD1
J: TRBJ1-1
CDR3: CASSLGTGVDTEAFF
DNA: TGTGCCAGCAGCTTAGGGACAGGGGTGGACACTGAAGCTTTCTTT

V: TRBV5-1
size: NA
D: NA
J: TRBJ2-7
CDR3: CASSPTTDLSYEQYF
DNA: TGCGCCAGCAGCCCCACGACAGACCTCTCCTACGAGCAGTACTTC

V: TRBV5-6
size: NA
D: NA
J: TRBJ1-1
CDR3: CASSLGPENTEAFF
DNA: TGTGCCAGCAGCTTGGGGCCCGAAAACACTGAAGCTTTCTTT

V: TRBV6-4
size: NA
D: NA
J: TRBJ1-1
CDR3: CARLGGKMKAFF
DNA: TGTGCCCGCCTGGGAGGTAAGATGAAAGCTTTCTTT

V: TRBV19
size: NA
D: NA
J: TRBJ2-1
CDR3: CASTPTGIDEQFF
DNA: TGTGCCAGTACCCCGACGGGGATCGATGAGCAGTTCTTC

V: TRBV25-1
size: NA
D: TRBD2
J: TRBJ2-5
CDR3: CASSPRLAGGETQYF
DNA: TGTGCCAGCAGTCCCCGACTAGCGGGAGGAGAGACCCAGTACTTC

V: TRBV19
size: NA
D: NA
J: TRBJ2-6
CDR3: CASITNPRQIGSGANVLTF
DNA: TGTGCCAGTATAACGAACCCCAGACAAATCGGCTCTGGGGCCAACGTCCTGACTTTC

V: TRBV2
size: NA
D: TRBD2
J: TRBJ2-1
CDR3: CASRISGGGINEQFF
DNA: TGTGCCAGCAGGATTAGCGGGGGGGGAATCAATGAGCAGTTCTTC

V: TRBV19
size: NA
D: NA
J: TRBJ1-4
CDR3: CASSPREEKLFF
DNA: TGTGCCAGTAGTCCCAGGGAAGAAAAACTGTTTTTT

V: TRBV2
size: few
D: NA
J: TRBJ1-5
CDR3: CASSLDSRYQPQHF
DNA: TGTGCCAGCAGTTTAGACAGTCGTTATCAGCCCCAGCATTTT

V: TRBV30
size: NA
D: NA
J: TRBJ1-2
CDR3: CAWTVSGINYGYTF
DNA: TGTGCCTGGACGGTATCGGGTATTAACTATGGCTACACCTTC

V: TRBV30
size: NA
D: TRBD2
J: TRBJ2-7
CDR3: CAWSVRRTSGGAYEQYF
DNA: TGTGCCTGGAGTGTTAGGCGGACTAGCGGGGGGGCCTACGAGCAGTACTTC

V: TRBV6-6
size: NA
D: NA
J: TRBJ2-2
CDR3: CASSYFKNTGELFF
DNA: TGTGCCAGCAGTTACTTCAAGAACACCGGGGAGCTGTTTTTT

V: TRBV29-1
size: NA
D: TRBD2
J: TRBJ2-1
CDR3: CSVEDWASGGSAKQFF
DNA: TGCAGCGTTGAAGATTGGGCTAGCGGAGGATCGGCCAAGCAGTTCTTC

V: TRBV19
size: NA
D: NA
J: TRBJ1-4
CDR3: CASSGGTTNEKLFF
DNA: TGTGCCAGTAGTGGGGGGACAACTAATGAAAAACTGTTTTTT

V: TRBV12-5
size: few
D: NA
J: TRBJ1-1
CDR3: CASGPVTGNTEAFF
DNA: TGTGCTAGTGGTCCCGTGACAGGAAACACTGAAGCTTTCTTT

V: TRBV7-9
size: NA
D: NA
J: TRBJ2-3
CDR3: CASSLEGRTDTQYF
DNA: TGTGCCAGCAGCTTGGAGGGGCGCACAGATACGCAGTATTTT

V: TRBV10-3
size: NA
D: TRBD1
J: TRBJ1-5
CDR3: CAISERQGDQPQHF
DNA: TGTGCCATCAGTGAGAGGCAGGGGGATCAGCCCCAGCATTTT

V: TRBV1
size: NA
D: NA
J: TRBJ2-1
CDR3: CTSSQVSGSFF
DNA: TGCACCAGCAGCCAAGTTAGCGGGAGCTTCTTC

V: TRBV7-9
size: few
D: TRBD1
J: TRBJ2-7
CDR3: CASSRRGTGGNEQYF
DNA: TGTGCCAGCAGCCGACGAGGGACAGGGGGCAACGAGCAGTACTTC

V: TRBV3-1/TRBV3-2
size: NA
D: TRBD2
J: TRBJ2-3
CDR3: CASSTRSSGADTQYF
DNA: TGTGCCAGCAGCACCCGGTCTAGCGGGGCGGATACGCAGTATTTT

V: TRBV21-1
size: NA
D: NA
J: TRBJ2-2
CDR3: CASSKTPSVNTGELFF
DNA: TGTGCCAGCAGCAAAACGCCCTCAGTAAACACCGGGGAGCTGTTTTTT

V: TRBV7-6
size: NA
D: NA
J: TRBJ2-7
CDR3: CASSKLTSGPLSYEQYF
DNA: TGTGCCAGCAGCAAGCTCACGTCGGGTCCCCTATCCTACGAGCAGTACTTC

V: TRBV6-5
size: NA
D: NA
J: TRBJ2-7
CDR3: CASTGFQGTYEQYF
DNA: TGTGCCAGCACTGGGTTTCAGGGAACCTACGAGCAGTACTTC

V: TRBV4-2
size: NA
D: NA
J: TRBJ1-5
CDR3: CASSQAEGSGNQPQHF
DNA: TGTGCCAGCAGCCAAGCTGAGGGATCTGGCAATCAGCCCCAGCATTTT

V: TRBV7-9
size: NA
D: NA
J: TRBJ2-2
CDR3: CASSIRGTGELFF
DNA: TGTGCCAGCAGCATTAGAGGGACCGGGGAGCTGTTTTTT

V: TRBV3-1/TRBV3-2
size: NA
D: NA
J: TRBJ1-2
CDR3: CASSHRLGGYYGYTF
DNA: TGTGCCAGCAGCCATCGATTAGGGGGTTACTATGGCTACACCTTC

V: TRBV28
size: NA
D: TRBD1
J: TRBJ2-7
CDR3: CASSLLTGGIGYEQYF
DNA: TGTGCCAGCAGTTTATTGACAGGGGGCATCGGGTACGAGCAGTACTTC

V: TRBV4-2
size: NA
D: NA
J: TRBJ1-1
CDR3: CASSQGGLGGAFF
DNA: TGTGCCAGCAGCCAAGGGGGCCTAGGCGGAGCTTTCTTT

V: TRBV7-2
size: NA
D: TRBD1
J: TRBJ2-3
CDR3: CASSRDRYTDTQYF
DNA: TGTGCCAGCAGCCGGGACAGGTACACAGATACGCAGTATTTT

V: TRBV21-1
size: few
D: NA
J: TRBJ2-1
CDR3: CASSKLIAGRGHQNNEQFF
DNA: TGTGCCAGCAGCAAACTTATAGCGGGGAGGGGCCACCAAAACAATGAGCAGTTCTTC

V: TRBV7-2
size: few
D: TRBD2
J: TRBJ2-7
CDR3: CASSYGLAGDKLSYEQYF
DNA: TGTGCCAGCAGTTATGGACTAGCGGGAGACAAACTTTCCTACGAGCAGTACTTC

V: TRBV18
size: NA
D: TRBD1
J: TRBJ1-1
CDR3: CASSTGAGNTEAFF
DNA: TGTGCCAGCTCCACAGGGGCCGGTAACACTGAAGCTTTCTTT

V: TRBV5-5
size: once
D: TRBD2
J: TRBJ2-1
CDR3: CASSWGGATYNEQFF
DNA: TGTGCCAGCAGCTGGGGAGGGGCAACCTACAATGAACAGTTCTTC

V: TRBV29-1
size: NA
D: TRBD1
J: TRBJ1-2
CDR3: CSVPGTVEYYTF
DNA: TGCAGCGTTCCCGGGACAGTGGAATACTACACCTTC

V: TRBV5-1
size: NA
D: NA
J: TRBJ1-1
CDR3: CASCAGGARYTEAFF
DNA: TGCGCCAGCTGCGCGGGGGGGGCGCGTTATACTGAAGCTTTCTTT

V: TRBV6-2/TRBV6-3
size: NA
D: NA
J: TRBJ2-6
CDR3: CASSYSASALTLSGANVLTF
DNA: TGTGCCAGCAGTTACTCGGCTAGCGCGCTCACACTCTCTGGGGCCAACGTCCTGACTTTC

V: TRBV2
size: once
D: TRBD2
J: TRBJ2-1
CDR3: CASSERLSGLAGGNEQFF
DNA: TGTGCCAGCAGTGAAAGGTTGTCAGGACTAGCGGGAGGAAATGAGCAGTTCTTC

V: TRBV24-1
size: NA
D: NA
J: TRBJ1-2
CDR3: CATSDPTEGGYTF
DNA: TGTGCCACCAGTGATCCGACCGAGGGTGGCTACACCTTC

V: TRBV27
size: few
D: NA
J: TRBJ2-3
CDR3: CASSLIGGGDTQYF
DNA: TGTGCCAGCAGTTTAATAGGGGGTGGAGATACGCAGTATTTT

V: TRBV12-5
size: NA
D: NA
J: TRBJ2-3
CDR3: CASGLTEDTDTQYF
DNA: TGTGCTAGTGGTTTAACGGAGGACACAGATACGCAGTATTTT

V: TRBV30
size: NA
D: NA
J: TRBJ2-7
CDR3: CAWSVRGYEQYF
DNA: TGTGCCTGGAGTGTACGAGGATACGAGCAGTACTTC

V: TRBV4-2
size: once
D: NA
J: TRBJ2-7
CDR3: CASSRMTDDEQYF
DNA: TGTGCCAGCAGCCGGATGACAGATGACGAGCAGTACTTC

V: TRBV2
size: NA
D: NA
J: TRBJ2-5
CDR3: CASTNYKGETQYF
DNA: TGTGCCAGCACAAATTACAAGGGGGAGACCCAGTACTTC